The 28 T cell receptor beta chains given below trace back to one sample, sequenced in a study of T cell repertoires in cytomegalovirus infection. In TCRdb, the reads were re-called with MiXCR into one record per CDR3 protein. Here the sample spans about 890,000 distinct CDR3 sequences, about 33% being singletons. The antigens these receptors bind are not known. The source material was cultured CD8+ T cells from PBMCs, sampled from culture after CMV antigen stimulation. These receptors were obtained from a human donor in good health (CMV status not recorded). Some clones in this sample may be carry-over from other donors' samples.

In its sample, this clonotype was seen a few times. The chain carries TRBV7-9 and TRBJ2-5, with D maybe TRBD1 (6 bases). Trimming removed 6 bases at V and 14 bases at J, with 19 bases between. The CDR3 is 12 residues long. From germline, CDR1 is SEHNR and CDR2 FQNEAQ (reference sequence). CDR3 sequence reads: CASRAQGYGPYF. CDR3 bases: TGTGCCAGCAGGGCACAGGGTTATGGTCCCTACTTC.

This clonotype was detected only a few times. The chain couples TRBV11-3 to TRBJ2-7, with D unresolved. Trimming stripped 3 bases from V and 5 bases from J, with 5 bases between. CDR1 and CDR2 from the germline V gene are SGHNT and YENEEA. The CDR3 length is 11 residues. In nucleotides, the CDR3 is TGTGCCAGCAGCTTGACCCACGAGCAGTACGTC. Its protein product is CASSLTHEQYV.

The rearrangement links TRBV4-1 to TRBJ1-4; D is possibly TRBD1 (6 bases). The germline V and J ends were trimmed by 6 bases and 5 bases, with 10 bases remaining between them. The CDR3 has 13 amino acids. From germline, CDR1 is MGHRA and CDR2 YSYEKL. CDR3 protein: CASRGQWNEKLFF. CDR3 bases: TGCGCCAGCAGAGGACAGTGGAATGAAAAACTGTTTTTT.

The CDR3, as DNA: TGTGCCAGCAGCCTAAACTTAGCGTATGAGCAGTTCTTC. It codes for CASSLNLAYEQFF. The chain joins TRBV7-8 to TRBJ2-1, with D maybe TRBD2 (5 bases). Trimming stripped 5 bases from V and 8 bases from J, with 13 bases between. The length of the CDR3 is 13 residues. The germline gives CDR1 SGHVS, CDR2 FQNEAQ.

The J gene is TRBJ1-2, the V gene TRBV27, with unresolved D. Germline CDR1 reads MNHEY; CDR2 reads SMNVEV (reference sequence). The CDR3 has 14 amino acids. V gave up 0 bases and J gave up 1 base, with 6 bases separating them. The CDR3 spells CASSLSEHNYGYTF. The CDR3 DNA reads TGTGCCAGCAGTTTATCCGAACATAACTATGGCTACACCTTC.

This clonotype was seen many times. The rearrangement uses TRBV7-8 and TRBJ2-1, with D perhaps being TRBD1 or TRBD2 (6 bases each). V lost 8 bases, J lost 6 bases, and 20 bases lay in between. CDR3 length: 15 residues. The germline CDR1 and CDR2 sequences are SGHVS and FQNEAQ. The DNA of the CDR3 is TGTGCCAGCGTGCAGGAGGGGGGCTTTTTCAATGAGCAGTTCTTC. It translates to CASVQEGGFFNEQFF.

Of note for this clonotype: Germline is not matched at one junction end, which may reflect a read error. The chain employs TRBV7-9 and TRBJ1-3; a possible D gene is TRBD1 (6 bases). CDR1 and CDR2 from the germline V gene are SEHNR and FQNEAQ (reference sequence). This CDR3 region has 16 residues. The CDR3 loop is CASSTTGQNSGTTIYF. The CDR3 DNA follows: TGTGCCAGCAGCACAACCGGACAGAACTCTGGAACCACCATATATTTT. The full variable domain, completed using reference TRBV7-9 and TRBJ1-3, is DTGVSQNPRHKITKRGQNVTFRCDPISEHNRLYWYRQTLGQGPEFLTYFQNEAQLEKSRLLSDRFSAERPKGSFSTLEIQRTEQGDSAMYLCASSTTGQNSGTTIYFGEGSWLTVV.

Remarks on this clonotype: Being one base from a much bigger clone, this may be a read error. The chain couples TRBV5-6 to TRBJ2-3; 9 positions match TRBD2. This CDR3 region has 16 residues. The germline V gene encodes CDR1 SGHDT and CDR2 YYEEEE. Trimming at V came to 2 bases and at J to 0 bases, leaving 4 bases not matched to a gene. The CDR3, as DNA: TGTGCCAGCAGCTTTAGCGGGGGCCCTAGCACAGATACGCAGTATTTT. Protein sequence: CASSFSGGPSTDTQYF.

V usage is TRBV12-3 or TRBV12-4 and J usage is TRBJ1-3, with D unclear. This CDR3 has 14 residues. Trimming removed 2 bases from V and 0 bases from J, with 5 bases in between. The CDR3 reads CASSLLVSGNTIYF. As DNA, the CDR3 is TGTGCCAGCAGTTTATTGGTCTCTGGAAACACCATATATTTT.

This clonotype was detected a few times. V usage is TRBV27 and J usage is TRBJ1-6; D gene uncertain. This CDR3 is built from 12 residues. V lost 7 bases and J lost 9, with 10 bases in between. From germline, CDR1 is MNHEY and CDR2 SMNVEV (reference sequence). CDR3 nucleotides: TGTGCCAGCACCGAACGGGGTTCACCCCTCCACTTT. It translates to CASTERGSPLHF.

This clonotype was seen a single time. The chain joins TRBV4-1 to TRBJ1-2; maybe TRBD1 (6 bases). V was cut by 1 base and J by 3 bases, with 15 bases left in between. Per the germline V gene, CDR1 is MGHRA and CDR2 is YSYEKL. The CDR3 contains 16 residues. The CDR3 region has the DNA TGCGCCAGCAGCCAAGTTGAATCGGGGGGCGACTATGGCTACACCTTC. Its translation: CASSQVESGGDYGYTF.

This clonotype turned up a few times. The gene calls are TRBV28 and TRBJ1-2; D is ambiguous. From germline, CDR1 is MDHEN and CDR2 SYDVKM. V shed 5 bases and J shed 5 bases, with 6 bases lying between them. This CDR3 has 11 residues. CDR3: CASSREYGYTF. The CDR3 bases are TGTGCCAGCAGTAGGGAGTATGGCTACACCTTC.

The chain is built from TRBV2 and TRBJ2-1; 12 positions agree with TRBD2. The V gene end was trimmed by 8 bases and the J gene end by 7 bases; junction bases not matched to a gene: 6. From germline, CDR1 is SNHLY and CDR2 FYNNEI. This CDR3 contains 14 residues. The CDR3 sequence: CASGWTSGANEQFF. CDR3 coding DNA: TGTGCCAGCGGCTGGACTAGCGGGGCGAATGAGCAGTTCTTC.

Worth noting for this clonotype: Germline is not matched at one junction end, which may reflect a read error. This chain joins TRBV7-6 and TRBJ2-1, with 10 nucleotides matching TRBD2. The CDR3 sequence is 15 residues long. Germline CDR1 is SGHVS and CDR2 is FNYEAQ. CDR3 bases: TGTGCTAGCAGCTGGGGACTAGCGAGACCGCATGAGCAGTTCTTC. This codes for CASSWGLARPHEQFF.

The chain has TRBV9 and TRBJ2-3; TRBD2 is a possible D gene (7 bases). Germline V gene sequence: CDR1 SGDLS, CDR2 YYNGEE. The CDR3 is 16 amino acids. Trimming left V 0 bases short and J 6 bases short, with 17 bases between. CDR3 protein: CASSVVGQGGGDTQYF. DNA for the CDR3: TGTGCCAGCAGCGTAGTTGGTCAGGGAGGGGGGGATACGCAGTATTTT.

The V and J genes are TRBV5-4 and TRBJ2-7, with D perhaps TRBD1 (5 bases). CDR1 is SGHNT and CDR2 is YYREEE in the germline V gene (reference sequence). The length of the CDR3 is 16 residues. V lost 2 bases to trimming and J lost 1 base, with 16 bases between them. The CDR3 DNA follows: TGTGCCAGCAGCTTAGATGATGTGCAGGGTTCCTACGAGCAGTACTTC. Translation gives CASSLDDVQGSYEQYF.

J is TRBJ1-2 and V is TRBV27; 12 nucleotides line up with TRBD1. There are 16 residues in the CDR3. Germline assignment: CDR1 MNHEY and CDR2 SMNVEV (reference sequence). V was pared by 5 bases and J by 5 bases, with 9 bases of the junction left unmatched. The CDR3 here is CASSAPGTGGLYGYTF. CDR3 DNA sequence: TGTGCCAGCAGTGCGCCAGGGACAGGGGGCCTGTATGGCTACACCTTC.

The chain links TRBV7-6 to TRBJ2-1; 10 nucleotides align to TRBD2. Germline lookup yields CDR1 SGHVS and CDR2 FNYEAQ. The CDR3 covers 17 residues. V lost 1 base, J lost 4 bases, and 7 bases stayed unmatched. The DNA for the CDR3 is TGTGCCAGCAGCTTAGTCAGCGGGGGGGCAGCGTACAATGAGCAGTTCTTC. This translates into CASSLVSGGAAYNEQFF. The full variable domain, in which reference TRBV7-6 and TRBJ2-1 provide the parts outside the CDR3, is GAGVSQSPRYKVTKRGQDVALRCDPISGHVSLYWYRQALGQGPEFLTYFNYEAQQDKSGLPNDRFSAERPEGSISTLTIQRTEQRDSAMYRCASSLVSGGAAYNEQFFGPGTRLTVL.

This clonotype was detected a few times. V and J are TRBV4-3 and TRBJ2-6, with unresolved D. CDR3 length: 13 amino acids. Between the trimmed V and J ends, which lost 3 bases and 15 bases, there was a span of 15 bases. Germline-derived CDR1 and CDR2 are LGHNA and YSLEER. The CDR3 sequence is CASSHSYLEDLTF. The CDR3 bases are TGCGCCAGCAGCCACTCCTATCTAGAGGACCTGACTTTC.

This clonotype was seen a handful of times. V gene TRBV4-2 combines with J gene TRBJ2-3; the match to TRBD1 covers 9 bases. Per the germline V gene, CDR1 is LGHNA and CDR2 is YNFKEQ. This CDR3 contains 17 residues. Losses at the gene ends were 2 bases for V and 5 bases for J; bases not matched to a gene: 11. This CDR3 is CASSQPSGTGFKDTQYF. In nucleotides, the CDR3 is TGTGCCAGCAGCCAACCCTCTGGGACAGGGTTCAAAGATACGCAGTATTTT.

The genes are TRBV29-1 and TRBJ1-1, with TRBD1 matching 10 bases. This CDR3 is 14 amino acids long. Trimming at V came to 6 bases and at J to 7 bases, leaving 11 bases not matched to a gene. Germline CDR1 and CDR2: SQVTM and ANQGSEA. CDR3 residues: CSVGTGERIGEAFF. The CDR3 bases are TGCAGCGTCGGGACAGGGGAAAGGATCGGTGAAGCTTTCTTT.

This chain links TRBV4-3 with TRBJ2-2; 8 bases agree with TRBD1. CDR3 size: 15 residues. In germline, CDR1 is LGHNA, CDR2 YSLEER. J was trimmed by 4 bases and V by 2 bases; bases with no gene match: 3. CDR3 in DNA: TGCGCCAGCAGCCAAAAAACAGGGGGCACCGGGGAGCTGTTTTTT. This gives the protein CASSQKTGGTGELFF.

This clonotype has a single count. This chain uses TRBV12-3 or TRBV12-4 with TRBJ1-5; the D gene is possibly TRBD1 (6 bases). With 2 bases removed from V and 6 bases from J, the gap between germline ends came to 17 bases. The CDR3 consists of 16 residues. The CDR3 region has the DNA TGTGCCAGCAGTTTATGGCAGAGACAGGCCGGTCAGCCCCAGCATTTT. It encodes CASSLWQRQAGQPQHF.

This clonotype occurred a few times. The CDR3 sequence: CAVWKGQQETQYF. CDR3 coding DNA: TGTGCCGTCTGGAAGGGTCAGCAAGAGACCCAGTACTTC. This chain joins TRBV7-9 and TRBJ2-5; D gene unclear. Germline values: CDR1 SEHNR, CDR2 FQNEAQ (reference sequence). This CDR3 comprises 13 residues. The V end lost 11 bases, the J end lost 2 bases, and 15 bases lay between the germline ends.

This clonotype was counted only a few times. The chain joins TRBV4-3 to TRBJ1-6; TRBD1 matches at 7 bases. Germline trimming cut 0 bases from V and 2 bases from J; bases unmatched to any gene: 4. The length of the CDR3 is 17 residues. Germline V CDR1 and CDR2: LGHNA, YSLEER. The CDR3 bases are TGCGCCAGCAGCCAAGAGAACAGGGGACCCTATAATTCACCCCTCCACTTT. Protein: CASSQENRGPYNSPLHF.

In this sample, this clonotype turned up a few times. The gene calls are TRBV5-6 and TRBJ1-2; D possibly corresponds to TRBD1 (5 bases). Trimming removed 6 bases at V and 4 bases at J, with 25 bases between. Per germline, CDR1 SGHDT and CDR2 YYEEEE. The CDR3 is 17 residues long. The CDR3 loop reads CASILSPFGDGTYGYTF. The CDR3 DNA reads TGTGCCAGCATTCTTTCCCCTTTCGGTGATGGGACCTATGGCTACACCTTC. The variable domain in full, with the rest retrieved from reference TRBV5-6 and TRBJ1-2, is DAGVTQSPTHLIKTRGQQVTLRCSPKSGHDTVSWYQQALGQGPQFIFQYYEEEERQRGNFPDRFSGHQFPNYSSELNVNALLLGDSALYLCASILSPFGDGTYGYTFGSGTRLTVV.

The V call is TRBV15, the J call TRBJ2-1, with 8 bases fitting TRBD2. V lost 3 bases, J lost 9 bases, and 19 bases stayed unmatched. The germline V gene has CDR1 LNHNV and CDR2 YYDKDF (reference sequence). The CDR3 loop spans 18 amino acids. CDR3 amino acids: CATSSPFVAGPTPGEQFF. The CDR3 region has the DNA TGTGCCACCAGCAGTCCCTTTGTAGCGGGGCCTACCCCCGGTGAGCAGTTCTTC.

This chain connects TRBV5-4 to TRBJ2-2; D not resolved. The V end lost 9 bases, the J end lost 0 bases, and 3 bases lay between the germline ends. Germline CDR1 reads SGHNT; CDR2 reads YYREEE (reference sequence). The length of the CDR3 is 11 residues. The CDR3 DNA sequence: TGTGCCACTACGAACACCGGGGAGCTGTTTTTT. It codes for CATTNTGELFF. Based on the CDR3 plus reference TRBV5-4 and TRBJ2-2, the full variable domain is ETGVTQSPTHLIKTRGQQVTLRCSSQSGHNTVSWYQQALGQGPQFIFQYYREEENGRGNFPPRFSGLQFPNYSSELNVNALELDDSALYLCATTNTGELFFGEGSRLTVL.